The T cell receptor beta chain described here comes from a study of blood T cell repertoires in COVID-19 (dated by TCRdb to 2020 to 2022). General notes on the study: Samples covering the acute and convalescent phases of COVID-19 were provided by collaborators in the United States, Italy and Spain. The material from the prospective study consisted of cDNA or gDNA derived from T cells, B-cell-depleted T cells, or PBMCs. Deeply sampled blood TCRbeta repertoires from subjects exposed to, actively infected with, or recovered from COVID-19 were included in the dataset. A freely available public database, intended as a resource for researchers studying the immune response to SARS-CoV-2, is where the repertoires were released. The samples were drawn from the first 160 participants of the ongoing ImmuneRACE study and from over 950 subjects provided by 6 global collaborators. The sample metadata nearly always contained a de-identified subject ID, COVID-19 status, age in years and sex. Where available, HLA class I and class II types were obtained from metadata supplied by the sample provider rather than from assay-based typing.

TCRbeta CDR3 regions were amplified from genomic DNA by means of the immunoSEQ Assay, a bias-controlled multiplex PCR. Regarding the original processing steps: Nucleated cell counts per sample were estimated from amplification of reference gene primers within the assay. To quantify the absolute abundance of each unique TCRbeta CDR3 rearrangement, sequence reads were collapsed and filtered. For each sample, productive Simpson clonality was calculated by taking the square root of Simpson's diversity index across productive rearrangements. TCRdb retrieved this table from immuneACCESS and kept in-frame rearrangements only. Not all clones are present; in checked studies, unresolved V genes account for under half, and no reason is known for the remainder. The V and J calls and clone size are taken from that table; D and trimming were inferred from the DNA. The sample includes some 240,000 clones, with around four fifths observed a single time. The biggest ten clones account for about 5% of the sample.

In Seattle, one collaborating source enrolled patients while the infection was active and tracked those patients longitudinally over the course of disease. Whole blood was collected in K2EDTA tubes by collaborating institutions according to the institutions' own protocols. For TCRbeta analysis, collaborators shipped samples as frozen whole blood, isolated PBMCs, or DNA extracted from either of those sample types. Paper-wide results and their limitations: How much clinical and demographic metadata was included differed by source and by participant, and the metadata was provided uncurated.

A single count supports this clone. There is no known antigen for this receptor. No quality values exist for individual bases; no much larger clone is one base distant. The CDR3, from cysteine to phenylalanine, totals 19 residues. The only DNA kept is the CDR3, 57 bases in frame from the first base. V ends up 3 bases short and J 2 bases short, with an unmatched junction base count of 12. In the germline V gene, CDR1 corresponds to SGHDT and CDR2 to YYEEEE. Sequencing was performed on peripheral blood. This sequence uses TRBV5-6 and TRBJ2-1; 12 bases in between match TRBD2. The clonotype originates from a woman aged 70-85 years with COVID-19, enrolled during active disease. The nucleotide sequence is given as TGTGCCAGCAGCTCTCTAGCGGGAGGGCCATCTTCTCCCTACAATGAGCAGTTCTTC. Its translation reads: CASSSLAGGPSSPYNEQFF.